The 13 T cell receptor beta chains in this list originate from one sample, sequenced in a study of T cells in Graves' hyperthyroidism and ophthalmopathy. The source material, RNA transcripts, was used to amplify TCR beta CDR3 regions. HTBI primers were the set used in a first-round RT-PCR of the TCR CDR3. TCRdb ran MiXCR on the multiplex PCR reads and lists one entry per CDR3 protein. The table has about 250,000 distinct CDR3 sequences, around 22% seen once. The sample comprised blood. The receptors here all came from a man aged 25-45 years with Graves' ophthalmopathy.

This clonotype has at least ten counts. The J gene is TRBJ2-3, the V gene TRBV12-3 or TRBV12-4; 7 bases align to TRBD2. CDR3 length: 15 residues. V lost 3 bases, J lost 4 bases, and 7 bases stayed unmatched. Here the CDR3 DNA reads TGTGCCAGCAGTTTGCGCGGGAGTCAACCAGATACGCAGTATTTT. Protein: CASSLRGSQPDTQYF.

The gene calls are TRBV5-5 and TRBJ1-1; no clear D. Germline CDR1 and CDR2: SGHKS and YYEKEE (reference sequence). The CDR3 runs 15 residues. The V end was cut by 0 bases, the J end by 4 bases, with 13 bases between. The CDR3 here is CASSLGVIRSTEAFF. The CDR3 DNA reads TGTGCCAGCAGCTTGGGAGTGATCCGCAGCACTGAAGCTTTCTTT.

As DNA, the CDR3 is TGTGCCAGCAGGACTAGCGGGTCCCACAATGAGCAGTTCTTC. This translates into CASRTSGSHNEQFF. The chain links TRBV6-1 to TRBJ2-1; 10 bases match TRBD2. Germline values: CDR1 MNHNS, CDR2 SASEGT. The junction had 4 bases not matched to a gene; V was cut back by 6 bases and J by 5 bases. The CDR3 runs to 14 residues.

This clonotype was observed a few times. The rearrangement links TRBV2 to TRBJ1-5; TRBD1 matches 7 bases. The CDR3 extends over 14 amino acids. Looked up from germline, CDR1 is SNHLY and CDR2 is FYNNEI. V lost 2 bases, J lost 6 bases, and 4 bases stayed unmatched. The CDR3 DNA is TGTGCCAGCAGTGAAAACAGGGGAGGTCAGCCCCAGCATTTT. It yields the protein CASSENRGGQPQHF.

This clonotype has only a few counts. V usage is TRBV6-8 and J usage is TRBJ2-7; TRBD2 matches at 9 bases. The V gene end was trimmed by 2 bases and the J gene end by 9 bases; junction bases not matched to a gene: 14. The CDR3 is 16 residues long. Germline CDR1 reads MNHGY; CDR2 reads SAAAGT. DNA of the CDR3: TGTGCCAGCAGTTACAGTAGGGAGAAGAGCGGGAGGATGCAGTACTTC. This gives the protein CASSYSREKSGRMQYF.

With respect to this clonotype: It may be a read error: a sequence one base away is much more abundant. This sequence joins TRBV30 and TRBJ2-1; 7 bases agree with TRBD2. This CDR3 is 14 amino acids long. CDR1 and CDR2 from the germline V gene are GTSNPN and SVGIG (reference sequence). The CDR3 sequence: CAWRPAGNNNEQLF. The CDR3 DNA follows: TGTGCCTGGAGGCCAGCGGGGAATAACAATGAGCAGCTCTTC.

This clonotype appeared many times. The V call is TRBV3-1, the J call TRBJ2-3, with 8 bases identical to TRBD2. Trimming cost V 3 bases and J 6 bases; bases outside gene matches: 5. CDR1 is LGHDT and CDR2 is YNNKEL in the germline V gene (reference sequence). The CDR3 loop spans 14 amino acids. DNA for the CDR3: TGTGCCAGCAGCCATCCGGGGGGGTTTGATACGCAGTATTTT. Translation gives CASSHPGGFDTQYF.

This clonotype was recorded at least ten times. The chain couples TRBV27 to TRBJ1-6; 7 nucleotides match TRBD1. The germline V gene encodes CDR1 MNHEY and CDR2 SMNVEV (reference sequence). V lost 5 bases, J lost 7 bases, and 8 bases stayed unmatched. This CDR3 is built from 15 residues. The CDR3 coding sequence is TGTGCCAGCAGTCCCCGACAGGGTGTCAATTCACCCCTCCACTTT. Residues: CASSPRQGVNSPLHF.

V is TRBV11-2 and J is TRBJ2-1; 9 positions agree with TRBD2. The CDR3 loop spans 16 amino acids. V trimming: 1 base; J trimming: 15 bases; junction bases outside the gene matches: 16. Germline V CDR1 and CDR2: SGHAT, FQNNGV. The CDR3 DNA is TGTGCCAGCAGCTTAGGGGGGGTAGCGGGAGTTTCCAGGCTGTTCTTC. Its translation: CASSLGGVAGVSRLFF.

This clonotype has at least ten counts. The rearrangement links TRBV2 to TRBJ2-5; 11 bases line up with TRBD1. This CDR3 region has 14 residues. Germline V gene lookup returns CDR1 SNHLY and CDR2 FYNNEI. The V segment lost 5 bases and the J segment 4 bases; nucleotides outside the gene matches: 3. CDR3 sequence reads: CASSRDRGVETQYF. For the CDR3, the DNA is TGTGCCAGCAGTCGGGACAGGGGGGTAGAGACCCAGTACTTC.

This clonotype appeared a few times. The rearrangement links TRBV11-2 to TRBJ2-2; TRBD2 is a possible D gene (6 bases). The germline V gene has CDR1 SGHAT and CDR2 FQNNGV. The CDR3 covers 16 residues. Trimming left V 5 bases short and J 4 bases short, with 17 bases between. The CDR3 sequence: CASSVMGGGATGELFF. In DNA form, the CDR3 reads TGTGCCAGCAGCGTAATGGGGGGAGGTGCCACCGGGGAGCTGTTTTTT.

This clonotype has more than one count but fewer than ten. The CDR3 DNA is TGTGCCAGCAGCTTGGGGACTCAGCCCCAGCATTTT. Protein product: CASSLGTQPQHF. The chain is built from TRBV7-9 and TRBJ1-5, with a tentative D call TRBD1 (5 bases). Germline CDR1 is SEHNR and CDR2 is FQNEAQ (reference sequence). The CDR3 is 12 residues long. Trimming removed 3 bases at V and 6 bases at J, with 6 bases between.

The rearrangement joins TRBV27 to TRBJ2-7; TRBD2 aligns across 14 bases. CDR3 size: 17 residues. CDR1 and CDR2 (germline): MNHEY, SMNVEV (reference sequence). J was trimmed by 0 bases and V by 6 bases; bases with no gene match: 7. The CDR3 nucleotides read TGTGCCAGCAGCCGACTAGCGGGAGGGATAAGCTCCTACGAGCAGTACTTC. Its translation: CASSRLAGGISSYEQYF.